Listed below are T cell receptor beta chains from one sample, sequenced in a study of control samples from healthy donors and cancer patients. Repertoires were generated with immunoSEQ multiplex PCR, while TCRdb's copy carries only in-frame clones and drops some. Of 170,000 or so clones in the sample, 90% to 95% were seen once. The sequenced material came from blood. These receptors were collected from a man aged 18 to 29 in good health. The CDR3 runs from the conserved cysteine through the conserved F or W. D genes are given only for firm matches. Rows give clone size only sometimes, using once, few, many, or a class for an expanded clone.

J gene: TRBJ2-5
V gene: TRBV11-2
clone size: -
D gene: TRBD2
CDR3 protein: CASAVTSGEQETQYF
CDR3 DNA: TGTGCCAGCGCAGTAACTAGCGGGGAGCAAGAGACCCAGTACTTC

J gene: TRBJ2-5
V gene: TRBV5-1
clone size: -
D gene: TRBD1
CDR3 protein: CASSSTGGSETQYF
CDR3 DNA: TGCGCCAGCAGCTCTACAGGGGGCTCAGAGACCCAGTACTTC

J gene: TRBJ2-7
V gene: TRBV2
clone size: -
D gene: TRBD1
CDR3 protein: CASSESRGLEQYF
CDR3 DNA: TGTGCCAGCAGTGAGAGCAGGGGGCTTGAGCAGTACTTC

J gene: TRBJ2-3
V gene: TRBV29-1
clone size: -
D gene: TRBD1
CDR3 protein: CSVVGQGAGSTDTQYF
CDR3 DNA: TGCAGCGTCGTTGGGCAGGGGGCCGGTAGCACAGATACGCAGTATTTT

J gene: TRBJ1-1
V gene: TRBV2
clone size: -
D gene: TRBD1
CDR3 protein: CAQQGQQNTEAFF
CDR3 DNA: TGTGCCCAGCAGGGACAGCAGAACACTGAAGCTTTCTTT

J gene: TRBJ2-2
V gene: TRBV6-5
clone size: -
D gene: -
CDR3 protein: CASSTDPGELFF
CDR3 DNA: TGTGCCAGCAGTACAGACCCCGGGGAGCTGTTTTTT

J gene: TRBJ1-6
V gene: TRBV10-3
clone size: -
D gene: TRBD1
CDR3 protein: CAIGEGGGTLSSPLHF
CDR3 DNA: TGTGCCATCGGTGAGGGAGGGGGCACTCTGAGTTCACCCCTCCACTTT

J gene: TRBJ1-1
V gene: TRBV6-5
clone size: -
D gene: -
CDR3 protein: CASKGQTNTEAFF
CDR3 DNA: TGTGCCAGCAAAGGACAGACAAACACTGAAGCTTTCTTT

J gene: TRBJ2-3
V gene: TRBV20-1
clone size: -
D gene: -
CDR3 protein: CSASEMEARVTDTQYF
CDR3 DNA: TGCAGTGCTAGTGAGATGGAAGCGAGGGTGACAGATACGCAGTATTTT

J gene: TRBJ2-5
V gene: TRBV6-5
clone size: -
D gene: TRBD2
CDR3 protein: CASSTQTSGEETQYF
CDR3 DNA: TGTGCCAGCAGTACCCAGACTAGCGGGGAAGAGACCCAGTACTTC

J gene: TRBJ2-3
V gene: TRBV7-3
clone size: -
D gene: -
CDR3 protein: CASSSPQGGAIRADTQYF
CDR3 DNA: TGTGCCAGCAGCTCCCCCCAGGGGGGGGCCATTAGGGCAGATACGCAGTATTTT

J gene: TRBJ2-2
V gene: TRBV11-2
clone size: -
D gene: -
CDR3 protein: CASSLDPAGAATGELFF
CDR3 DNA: TGTGCCAGCAGCTTAGATCCGGCGGGGGCGGCCACCGGGGAGCTGTTTTTT

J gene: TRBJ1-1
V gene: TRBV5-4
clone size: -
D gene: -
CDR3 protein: CASSLDGRTEAFF
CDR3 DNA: TGTGCCAGCAGCTTGGACGGGAGGACTGAAGCTTTCTTT

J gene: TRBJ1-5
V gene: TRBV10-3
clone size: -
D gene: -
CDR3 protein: CAISFQDQKNQPQHF
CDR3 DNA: TGTGCCATCAGTTTCCAGGACCAAAAAAATCAGCCCCAGCATTTT

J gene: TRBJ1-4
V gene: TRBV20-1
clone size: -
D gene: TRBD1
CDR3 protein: CSASRQGGSEKLFF
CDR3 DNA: TGCAGTGCTAGTAGACAGGGTGGGAGTGAAAAACTGTTTTTT

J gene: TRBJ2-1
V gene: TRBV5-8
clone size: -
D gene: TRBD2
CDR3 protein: CASSLFKLAGLYNEQFF
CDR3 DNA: TGTGCCAGCAGCTTGTTTAAACTAGCGGGGTTGTACAATGAGCAGTTCTTC

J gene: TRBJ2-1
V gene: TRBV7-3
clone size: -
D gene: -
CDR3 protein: CASSPHGAYSYNEQFF
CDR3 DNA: TGTGCCAGCAGCCCCCATGGGGCTTACTCCTACAATGAGCAGTTCTTC

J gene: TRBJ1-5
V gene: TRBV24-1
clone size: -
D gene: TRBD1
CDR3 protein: CATSGDRDSRYQPQHF
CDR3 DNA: TGTGCCACCAGTGGCGACCGGGACAGTCGATATCAGCCCCAGCATTTT

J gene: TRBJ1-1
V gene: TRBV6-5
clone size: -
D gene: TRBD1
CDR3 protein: CASSYNRPDRATEAFF
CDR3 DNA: TGTGCCAGCAGTTACAATCGTCCAGACAGGGCGACTGAAGCTTTCTTT

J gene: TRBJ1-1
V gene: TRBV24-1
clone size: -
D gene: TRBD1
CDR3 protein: CATSDQRQGNTEAFF
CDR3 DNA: TGTGCCACCAGTGACCAAAGACAGGGGAACACTGAAGCTTTCTTT

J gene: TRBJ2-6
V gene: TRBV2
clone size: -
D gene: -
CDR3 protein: CAGTDFSGANVLTF
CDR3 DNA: TGTGCCGGGACCGACTTCTCTGGGGCCAACGTCCTGACTTTC

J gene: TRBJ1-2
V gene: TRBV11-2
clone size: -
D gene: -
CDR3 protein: CASSLVPGANYGYTF
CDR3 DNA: TGTGCCAGCAGCTTAGTACCGGGTGCTAACTATGGCTACACCTTC

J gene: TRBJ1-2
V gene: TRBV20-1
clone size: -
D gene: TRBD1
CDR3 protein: CSARTGYGYTF
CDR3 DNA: TGCAGTGCTCGGACAGGCTATGGCTACACCTTC

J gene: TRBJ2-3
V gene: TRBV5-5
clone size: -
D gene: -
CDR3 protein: CASSSNRDVGTQYF
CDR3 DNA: TGTGCCAGCAGCTCGAACCGGGACGTAGGAACGCAGTATTTT

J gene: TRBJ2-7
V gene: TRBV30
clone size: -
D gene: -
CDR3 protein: CAWSVRGGAYEQYF
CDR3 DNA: TGTGCCTGGAGTGTACGTGGGGGCGCCTACGAGCAGTACTTC

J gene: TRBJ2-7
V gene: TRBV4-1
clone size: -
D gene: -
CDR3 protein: CASSQDWSPGANYEQYF
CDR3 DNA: TGCGCCAGCAGCCAAGATTGGTCCCCAGGGGCGAACTACGAGCAGTACTTC

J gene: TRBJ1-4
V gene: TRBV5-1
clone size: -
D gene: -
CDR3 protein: CASSLDSPTNEKLFF
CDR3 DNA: TGCGCCAGCAGCTTGGACAGTCCAACTAATGAAAAACTGTTTTTT

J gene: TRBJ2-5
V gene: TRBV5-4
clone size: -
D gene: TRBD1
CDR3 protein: CASSSPGQGETQYF
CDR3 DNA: TGTGCCAGCAGCTCACCGGGACAGGGGGAGACCCAGTACTTC

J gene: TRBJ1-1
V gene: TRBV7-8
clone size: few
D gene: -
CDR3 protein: CASSLALRNTEAFF
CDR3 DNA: TGTGCCAGCAGCTTAGCACTAAGGAACACTGAAGCTTTCTTT

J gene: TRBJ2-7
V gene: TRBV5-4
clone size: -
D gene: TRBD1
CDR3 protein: CASSLIVTGGISYEQYF
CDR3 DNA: TGTGCCAGCAGCTTGATCGTTACAGGGGGCATCTCCTACGAGCAGTACTTC

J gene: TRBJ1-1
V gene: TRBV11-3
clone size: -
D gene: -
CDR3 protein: CASSPDGATEAFF
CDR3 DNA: TGTGCCAGCAGTCCCGACGGAGCTACTGAAGCTTTCTTT

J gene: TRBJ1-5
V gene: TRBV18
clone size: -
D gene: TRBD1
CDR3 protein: CASSLTGGGSNQPQHF
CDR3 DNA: TGTGCCAGCTCATTAACAGGGGGCGGGAGCAATCAGCCCCAGCATTTT

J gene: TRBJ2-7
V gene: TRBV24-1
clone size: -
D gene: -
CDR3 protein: CATSSLSEQYF
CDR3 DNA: TGTGCCACCAGTAGTCTGTCGGAGCAGTACTTC

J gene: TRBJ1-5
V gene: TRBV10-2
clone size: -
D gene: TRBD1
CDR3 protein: CASSATGDDNQPQHF
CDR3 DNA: TGCGCCAGCAGTGCGACAGGGGATGACAATCAGCCCCAGCATTTT

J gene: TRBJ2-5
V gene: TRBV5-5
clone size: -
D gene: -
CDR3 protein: CASSLAAEETQYF
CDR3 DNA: TGTGCCAGCAGCTTGGCGGCGGAAGAGACCCAGTACTTC

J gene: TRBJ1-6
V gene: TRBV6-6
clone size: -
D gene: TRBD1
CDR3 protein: CASSYRDRGNSPLHF
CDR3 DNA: TGTGCCAGCAGTTACCGGGACAGGGGAAATTCACCCCTCCACTTT

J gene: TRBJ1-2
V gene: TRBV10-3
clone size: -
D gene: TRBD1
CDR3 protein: CAISEQGDNGYTF
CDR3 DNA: TGTGCCATCAGTGAGCAGGGGGATAATGGCTACACCTTC

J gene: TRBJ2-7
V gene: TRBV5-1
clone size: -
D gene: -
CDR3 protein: CASSLAVGVEQYF
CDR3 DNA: TGCGCCAGCAGCTTGGCCGTCGGGGTGGAGCAGTACTTC

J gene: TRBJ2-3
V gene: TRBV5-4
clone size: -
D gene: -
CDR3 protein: CASSWAGGDTQYF
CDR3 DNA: TGTGCCAGCAGCTGGGCGGGCGGAGATACGCAGTATTTT

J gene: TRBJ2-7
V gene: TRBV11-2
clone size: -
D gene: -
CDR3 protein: CASSQKGLFYEQYF
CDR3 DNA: TGTGCCAGCAGCCAGAAGGGCCTCTTCTACGAGCAGTACTTC

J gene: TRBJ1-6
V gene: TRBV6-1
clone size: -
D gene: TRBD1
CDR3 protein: CASSERDRGGYSPLHF
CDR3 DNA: TGTGCCAGCAGTGAGAGGGACAGGGGAGGTTATTCACCCCTCCACTTT

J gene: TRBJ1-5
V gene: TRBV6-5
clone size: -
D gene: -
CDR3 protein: CASRTGNQPQHF
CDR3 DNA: TGTGCCAGCAGAACGGGTAATCAGCCCCAGCATTTT

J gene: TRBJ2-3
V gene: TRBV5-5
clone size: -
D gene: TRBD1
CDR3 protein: CASSYIAGQGIDTQYF
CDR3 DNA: TGTGCCAGCAGCTATATAGCTGGACAGGGTATAGATACGCAGTATTTT

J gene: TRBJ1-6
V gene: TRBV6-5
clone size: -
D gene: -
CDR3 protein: CASRVYNSPLHF
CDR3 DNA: TGTGCCAGCCGGGTCTATAATTCACCCCTCCACTTT

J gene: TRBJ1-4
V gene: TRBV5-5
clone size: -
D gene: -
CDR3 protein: CASSRGRGSREKLFF
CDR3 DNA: TGTGCCAGCAGCCGGGGAAGGGGTTCAAGGGAAAAACTGTTTTTT

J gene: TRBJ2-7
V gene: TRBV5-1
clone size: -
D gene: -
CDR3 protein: CASSLYRDPRNEQYF
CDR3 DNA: TGCGCCAGCAGCTTGTACAGGGACCCCAGGAACGAGCAGTACTTC

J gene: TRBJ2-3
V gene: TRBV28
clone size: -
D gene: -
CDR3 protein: CASSLSPGLSADTQYF
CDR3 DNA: TGTGCCAGCAGTTTATCCCCCGGACTCAGCGCAGATACGCAGTATTTT

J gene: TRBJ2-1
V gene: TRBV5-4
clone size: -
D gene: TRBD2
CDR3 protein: CASSAELAGDYNEQFF
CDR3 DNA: TGTGCCAGCAGCGCAGAACTAGCGGGGGATTATAATGAGCAGTTCTTC

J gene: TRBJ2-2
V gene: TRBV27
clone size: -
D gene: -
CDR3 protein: CASSLSTGELFF
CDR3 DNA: TGTGCCAGCAGTTTGTCTACCGGGGAGCTGTTTTTT

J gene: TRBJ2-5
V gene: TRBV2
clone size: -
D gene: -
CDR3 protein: CASSHQTEETQYF
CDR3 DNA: TGTGCCAGCAGTCACCAAACAGAAGAGACCCAGTACTTC

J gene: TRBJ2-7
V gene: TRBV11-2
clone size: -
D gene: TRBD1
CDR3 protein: CASSSDRVRQYF
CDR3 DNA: TGTGCCAGCAGCTCAGACAGGGTCCGACAGTACTTC